This T cell receptor beta chain was found in a study of T cell repertoires in cytomegalovirus infection. Broader study findings: Carriage of CMV together with the relevant HLA was identifiable through cumulative public TCR beta family frequency.

TCRdb re-analysed the reads in MiXCR, keeping a single row per CDR3 protein. The sample carries roughly 630,000 distinct CDR3 sequences, about 24% recorded once. To note about this clonotype: The antigen remains undetermined.

The germline V gene encodes CDR1 SNHLY and CDR2 FYNNEI. The V end was cut by 3 bases, the J end by 8 bases, with 10 bases between. This CDR3 comprises 12 residues. The clonotype was recovered from a human donor in good health (CMV status not recorded). Some clones in this sample may be carry-over from other donors' samples. Sequencing was done on a sample of CD8+ T cells from PBMCs. V gene TRBV2 combines with J gene TRBJ1-2; D remains ambiguous. CDR3 residues: CASSDSKRGYTF. The DNA of the CDR3 is TGTGCCAGCAGTGACTCTAAGAGAGGCTACACCTTC.